These 24 T cell receptor beta chains originate from one sample sequenced in a study of T cell responses to AZD1222 COVID-19 vaccine. Method: immunoSEQ multiplex PCR; TCRdb's copy keeps in-frame clones and lacks some. The data show roughly 70,000 clones, with 90% to 95% seen just once and more than 6% held by the top ten. The material sequenced was peripheral blood, taken 28 days after the second dose of the MenACWY control vaccine. These receptors were collected from an adult who received the MenACWY meningococcal vaccine as a control.

The rearrangement uses TRBV6-1 and TRBJ1-2; D might be TRBD1 (5 bases). Germline CDR1 is MNHNS and CDR2 is SASEGT. The CDR3 totals 13 residues. V lost 3 bases to trimming and J lost 10 bases, with 15 bases between them. The CDR3 DNA reads TGTGCCAGCAGTGATAGTCAGGGTGTTGACTACACCTTC. Translation gives CASSDSQGVDYTF.

The genes are TRBV7-9 and TRBJ1-2, with D tentatively TRBD1 (6 bases). CDR3 size: 13 residues. CDR1 and CDR2 (germline): SEHNR, FQNEAQ (reference sequence). The germline V and J ends were trimmed by 2 bases and 6 bases, with 10 bases remaining between them. This chain's CDR3 is CASSLSGEDGYTF. The CDR3 coding sequence is TGTGCCAGCAGCTTATCAGGGGAAGATGGCTACACCTTC.

The V call is TRBV2, the J call TRBJ1-1, with 10 bases fitting TRBD1. The length of the CDR3 is 17 residues. Looked up from germline, CDR1 is SNHLY and CDR2 is FYNNEI. Unmatched junction bases numbered 9, after V lost 4 bases and J lost 1 base. CDR3 DNA: TGTGCCAGCAGTGGGGACAGGGGTGGTATACGGAACACTGAAGCTTTCTTT. It specifies CASSGDRGGIRNTEAFF.

This chain uses TRBV5-8 with TRBJ2-2, with a tentative D call TRBD1 (6 bases). The length of the CDR3 is 13 residues. Trimming cost V 5 bases and J 7 bases, with 12 bases left between them. The germline CDR1 and CDR2 sequences are SGHTS and YDEGEE. CDR3 sequence (DNA): TGTGCCAGCAGTCACAGGGTGAGCGGGGAGCTGTTTTTT. Residues: CASSHRVSGELFF.

The chain is built from TRBV5-4 and TRBJ1-1, with D possibly matching TRBD1 (5 bases). This CDR3 is built from 14 residues. V shed 0 bases and J shed 3 bases, with 9 bases lying between them. Germline lookup yields CDR1 SGHNT and CDR2 YYREEE (reference sequence). CDR3 in DNA: TGTGCCAGCAGCTTGGAGGGGTCCCACACTGAAGCTTTCTTT. This encodes CASSLEGSHTEAFF.

This clone is classed as medium-sized (0.01 to 0.1%). The rearrangement links TRBV28 to TRBJ2-7; TRBD2 is a possible D gene (6 bases). From germline, CDR1 is MDHEN and CDR2 SYDVKM. This CDR3 is built from 15 residues. Trimming removed 5 bases at V and 6 bases at J, with 20 bases between. The CDR3 loop reads CASSPSSGRTFEQYF. Here the CDR3 DNA reads TGTGCCAGCAGTCCAAGCAGCGGGCGAACGTTCGAGCAGTACTTC.

The chain employs TRBV5-4 and TRBJ1-6; the match to TRBD1 covers 8 bases. CDR1 SGHNT and CDR2 YYREEE come from the germline V gene (reference sequence). V lost 3 bases and J lost 7; bases outside the gene matches: 3. This CDR3 comprises 14 residues. CDR3 sequence (DNA): TGTGCCAGCAGCTACGGACAGGGCAATTCACCCCTCCACTTT. It is translated as CASSYGQGNSPLHF.

This chain uses TRBV14 with TRBJ1-3; D perhaps matches TRBD1 (5 bases). The germline V gene encodes CDR1 SGHDN and CDR2 FVKESK. The CDR3 length is 14 residues. Between the trimmed V and J ends, which lost 0 bases and 9 bases, there was a span of 12 bases. The chain's CDR3 is CASSQDTGFGTIYF. The CDR3 nucleotides read TGTGCCAGCAGCCAAGACACAGGTTTTGGCACCATATATTTT. The full variable domain, its missing parts supplied by reference TRBV14 and TRBJ1-3, is EAGVTQFPSHSVIEKGQTVTLRCDPISGHDNLYWYRRVMGKEIKFLLHFVKESKQDESGMPNNRFLAERTGGTYSTLKVQPAELEDSGVYFCASSQDTGFGTIYFGEGSWLTVV.

This chain connects TRBV9 to TRBJ2-7; TRBD1 matches 8 bases. V lost 4 bases to trimming and J lost 6 bases; unmatched junction nucleotides: 12. CDR1 SGDLS and CDR2 YYNGEE come from the germline V gene. This CDR3 is built from 15 residues. The CDR3 is CASSPLGQGMGEQYF. The CDR3 DNA reads TGTGCCAGCAGCCCACTCGGACAGGGTATGGGCGAGCAGTACTTC. Supplemented by reference TRBV9 and TRBJ2-7, the full variable domain reads DSGVTQTPKHLITATGQRVTLRCSPRSGDLSVYWYQQSLDQGLQFLIQYYNGEERAKGNILERFSAQQFPDLHSELNLSSLELGDSALYFCASSPLGQGMGEQYFGPGTRLTVT.

The chain is built from TRBV19 and TRBJ1-5; possibly TRBD1 for D (6 bases). This CDR3 is built from 14 residues. V was pared by 10 bases and J by 3 bases, with 16 bases between. Germline V lookup: CDR1 LNHDA, CDR2 SQIVND (reference sequence). CDR3 bases: TGTGCCACTACGTTGGACAGTTCCAATCAGCCCCAGCATTTT. Residues: CATTLDSSNQPQHF.

The chain combines TRBV29-1 with TRBJ2-3, with 9 bases aligning to TRBD2. V shed 3 bases, J shed 4 bases, and the junction held 5 bases outside the gene matches. The CDR3 totals 14 residues. Germline values: CDR1 SQVTM, CDR2 ANQGSEA. Here the CDR3 reads CSVERLAVSDTQYF. In nucleotides, the CDR3 is TGCAGCGTTGAGCGACTAGCGGTGTCAGATACGCAGTATTTT.

The chain has TRBV6-5 and TRBJ2-7; 7 nucleotides line up with TRBD1. The germline gives CDR1 MNHEY, CDR2 SVGAGI. This CDR3 contains 13 residues. Trimming at V came to 4 bases and at J to 5 bases, leaving 5 bases not matched to a gene. CDR3 bases: TGTGCCAGCAGTTTTTACAGGGGAGACGAGCAGTACTTC. It is translated as CASSFYRGDEQYF.

The rearrangement links TRBV19 to TRBJ2-7; TRBD1 or TRBD2 may be the D gene (6 bases each). Germline V gene sequence: CDR1 LNHDA, CDR2 SQIVND (reference sequence). The germline V and J ends were trimmed by 4 bases and 4 bases, with 17 bases remaining between them. The CDR3 covers 15 residues. The CDR3 region is CASSRRGGLMYEQYF. Written as DNA, the CDR3 is TGTGCCAGTAGTAGGCGAGGGGGACTCATGTACGAGCAGTACTTC.

The rearrangement joins TRBV10-3 to TRBJ2-3; no definite D call. CDR3 length: 11 residues. The V end was cut by 6 bases, the J end by 3 bases, with 4 bases between. Germline values: CDR1 ENHRY, CDR2 SYGVKD. The CDR3 nucleotides read TGTGCCATCAGGGAAACAGATACGCAGTATTTT. This encodes CAIRETDTQYF.

V is TRBV6-5 and J is TRBJ2-3; possibly TRBD1 for D (5 bases). Looked up from germline, CDR1 is MNHEY and CDR2 is SVGAGI. Trimming pared 6 bases from V and 4 bases from J, leaving 11 bases between. The CDR3 extends over 13 amino acids. The chain's CDR3 is CASRTQGADTQYF. For the CDR3, the DNA is TGTGCCAGCAGAACCCAGGGTGCAGATACGCAGTATTTT.

V usage is TRBV7-8 and J usage is TRBJ1-2; D is unresolved. The V end was cut by 0 bases, the J end by 7 bases, with 15 bases between. The CDR3 length is 15 residues. Per germline, CDR1 SGHVS and CDR2 FQNEAQ. CDR3 DNA sequence: TGTGCCAGCAGCTTAGCCCCGACGAGCCGTGGTGGCTACACCTTC. It encodes CASSLAPTSRGGYTF.

J is TRBJ2-7 and V is TRBV27; 10 nucleotides align to TRBD2. CDR1 is MNHEY and CDR2 is SMNVEV in the germline V gene (reference sequence). CDR3 size: 15 residues. The junction had 9 bases not matched to a gene; V was cut back by 7 bases and J by 3 bases. Here the CDR3 DNA reads TGTGCCAGCAACCGTCAGCGGGAGGGTTTCTACGAGCAGTACTTC. Its translation is CASNRQREGFYEQYF.

The chain joins TRBV6-6 to TRBJ2-2; no clear D gene. This CDR3 is 16 amino acids long. The V end was cut by 6 bases, the J end by 4 bases, with 18 bases between. CDR1 MNHNY and CDR2 SVGAGI come from the germline V gene (reference sequence). CDR3 loop: CASSPLGAPSTGELFF. As DNA, the CDR3 is TGTGCCAGCAGCCCTCTTGGAGCCCCGAGCACCGGGGAGCTGTTTTTT.

The chain employs TRBV2 and TRBJ1-4; D not resolved. The CDR3 contains 14 residues. The V gene lost 3 bases and the J gene lost 2 bases, with 7 bases spanning the gap. Looked up from germline, CDR1 is SNHLY and CDR2 is FYNNEI. CDR3 region: CASSDPATNEKLFF. The CDR3 DNA reads TGTGCCAGCAGTGACCCTGCGACTAATGAAAAACTGTTTTTT.

As DNA, the CDR3 is TGTGCCAGCAGCCAGGGAGTCAAGACCCAGTACTTC. As protein: CASSQGVKTQYF. This chain links TRBV28 with TRBJ2-5, with D perhaps given as TRBD1 or TRBD2 (5 bases each). The CDR3 spans 12 residues. CDR1 is MDHEN, CDR2 SYDVKM, per germline. V was shortened by 6 bases and J by 6 bases, with 11 bases between the two germline ends.

This rearrangement joins TRBV5-1 to TRBJ2-2; 14 nucleotides align to TRBD2. CDR1 and CDR2 from the germline V gene are SGHRS and YFSETQ. V shed 4 bases, J shed 6 bases, and the junction held 2 bases outside the gene matches. The CDR3 length is 15 residues. In nucleotides, the CDR3 is TGCGCCAGCAGCGCGGGACTAGCGGGAGCCGGGGAGCTGTTTTTT. Residues: CASSAGLAGAGELFF. Complete variable domain (other parts from reference TRBV5-1 and TRBJ2-2): KAGVTQTPRYLIKTRGQQVTLSCSPISGHRSVSWYQQTPGQGLQFLFEYFSETQRNKGNFPGRFSGRQFSNSRSEMNVSTLELGDSALYLCASSAGLAGAGELFFGEGSRLTVL.

This chain joins TRBV19 and TRBJ2-1; D possibly corresponds to TRBD2 (6 bases). Germline assignment: CDR1 LNHDA and CDR2 SQIVND (reference sequence). V dropped 3 bases and J dropped 5 bases, with 14 bases sitting between them. This CDR3 has 15 residues. The CDR3 coding sequence is TGTGCCAGTAGTATCCTCCCCCGGGGGAACAATGAGCAGTTCTTC. This codes for CASSILPRGNNEQFF.

The rearrangement links TRBV7-9 to TRBJ2-3, with D uncertain. This CDR3 region has 14 residues. V lost 5 bases to trimming and J lost 0 bases, with 9 bases between them. Germline values: CDR1 SEHNR, CDR2 FQNEAQ (reference sequence). CDR3 coding DNA: TGTGCCAGCAGCCCCCCTGGGAGCACAGATACGCAGTATTTT. Amino acid sequence: CASSPPGSTDTQYF. Variable domain in full (rest from reference TRBV7-9 and TRBJ2-3): DTGVSQNPRHKITKRGQNVTFRCDPISEHNRLYWYRQTLGQGPEFLTYFQNEAQLEKSRLLSDRFSAERPKGSFSTLEIQRTEQGDSAMYLCASSPPGSTDTQYFGPGTRLTVL.

CDR3 amino acids: CASGGGYSGNTIYF. The CDR3, as DNA: TGTGCCAGCGGGGGGGGGTATTCTGGAAACACCATATATTTT. V usage is TRBV6-5 and J usage is TRBJ1-3, with D maybe TRBD1 (5 bases). Trimming took 8 bases from V and 1 from J, leaving 12 bases between them. There are 14 residues in the CDR3. CDR1 and CDR2 from the germline V gene are MNHEY and SVGAGI.